What follows are 19 T cell receptor beta chains derived from one specimen sequenced in a study of cytomegalovirus exposure and HLA in healthy donors. PCR involved 60 Vbeta and 13 Jbeta primers. The method was immunoSEQ multiplex PCR; TCRdb's version includes in-frame clones alone and lacks a portion of them. The profile shows tens of thousands of clones, around three fifths of them singletons. Sequencing was done on a sample of PBMCs. The receptors stem from a boy between 10 and 17 years old in good health and CMV-seropositive.

The J gene is TRBJ2-5, the V gene TRBV30, with D possibly being TRBD2 (6 bases). Germline V gene lookup returns CDR1 GTSNPN and CDR2 SVGIG (reference sequence). The CDR3 totals 12 residues. Trimming pared 4 bases from V and 2 bases from J, leaving 8 bases between. CDR3 DNA: TGTGCCTGGACGCGGGGACAAGAGACCCAGTACTTC. Protein sequence: CAWTRGQETQYF.

The V call is TRBV4-2, the J call TRBJ1-1; unclear D gene. The length of the CDR3 is 14 residues. Germline V lookup: CDR1 LGHNA, CDR2 YNFKEQ. V was trimmed by 5 bases and J by 4 bases, leaving 14 bases between them. The CDR3 here is CASSRGGGSTEAFF. The DNA of the CDR3 is TGTGCCAGCAGCAGAGGAGGTGGAAGCACTGAAGCTTTCTTT.

With respect to this clone: Compared with germline, one end of the junction differs, possibly owing to a read error. The chain uses TRBV7-9 and TRBJ1-1; D is possibly TRBD1 (5 bases). The CDR3 is made up of 12 amino acids. Germline V lookup: CDR1 SEHNR, CDR2 FQNEAQ (reference sequence). For the CDR3, the DNA is TGTTCCAGCAGCTTACTTGGACAAGAAGCTTTCTTT. Translation gives CSSSLLGQEAFF.

This clone was observed a few times. The rearrangement links TRBV5-1 to TRBJ1-4, with TRBD1 as a possible D gene (6 bases). The CDR3 has 15 residues. CDR1 and CDR2 (germline): SGHRS, YFSETQ. The V and J ends lost 4 bases and 7 bases respectively, with 17 bases between them. CDR3 bases: TGCGCCAGCAGCCCACAGGGTAGGGGTCCTGAAAAACTGTTTTTT. This gives the protein CASSPQGRGPEKLFF.

V usage is TRBV6-6 and J usage is TRBJ2-7; D perhaps matches TRBD1 (6 bases). This CDR3 region has 13 residues. Germline CDR1 reads MNHNY; CDR2 reads SVGAGI (reference sequence). Trimming took 5 bases from V and 7 from J, leaving 15 bases between them. The CDR3 loop is CASSPGQSGEQYF. CDR3 in DNA: TGTGCCAGCAGTCCCGGACAGTCAGGGGAGCAGTACTTC.

In this sample, this clone turned up a few times. The chain has TRBV5-1 and TRBJ2-5, with a tentative D call TRBD2 (6 bases). The J call may be wrong; the DNA end is better matched by TRBJ2-7. Germline V gives CDR1 SGHRS, CDR2 YFSETQ. This CDR3 has 15 amino acids. The CDR3, as DNA: TGCGCCAGCAGATTCCGGGACTTAAGCTCCTACGAGCAGTACTTC. Protein: CASRFRDLSSYEQYF.

The J gene is TRBJ2-2, the V gene TRBV7-6; 12 positions agree with TRBD1. Germline V gene sequence: CDR1 SGHVS, CDR2 FNYEAQ. The ends lost 5 bases at V and 3 bases at J; junction bases unmatched: 10. This CDR3 region has 18 residues. As DNA, the CDR3 is TGTGCCAGCAGCCCCTGGGGACAGGGGGCGGTGGACACCGGGGAGCTGTTTTTT. Translating gives CASSPWGQGAVDTGELFF.

The V and J genes are TRBV27 and TRBJ2-7, with 8 bases aligning to TRBD1. CDR1 and CDR2 from the germline V gene are MNHEY and SMNVEV (reference sequence). This CDR3 region has 14 residues. The V gene end was trimmed by 8 bases and the J gene end by 7 bases; junction bases not matched to a gene: 13. CDR3 DNA sequence: TGTGCCAGCCAGGTAGTGGCAGGGGGCGGTGAGCAGTACTTC. Amino acid sequence: CASQVVAGGGEQYF.

The chain has TRBV30 and TRBJ1-1, with TRBD1 identical over 8 bases. The J segment lost 6 bases and the V segment lost 5 bases, leaving 11 bases of the junction unmatched. Looked up from germline, CDR1 is GTSNPN and CDR2 is SVGIG (reference sequence). The CDR3 is 14 amino acids. CDR3 region: CAWLPRDRFPEAFF. Here the CDR3 DNA reads TGTGCCTGGTTGCCCCGGGACAGGTTCCCTGAAGCTTTCTTT.

V gene TRBV27 combines with J gene TRBJ1-5, with D unclear. Germline CDR1 and CDR2: MNHEY and SMNVEV (reference sequence). The ends were cut back, 2 bases at V and 4 bases at J, with 12 bases in the middle. The CDR3 runs 15 residues. The CDR3 nucleotides read TGTGCCAGCAGTTTAATCTTCGGGGAGAATCAGCCCCAGCATTTT. This codes for CASSLIFGENQPQHF.

The chain is built from TRBV6-6 and TRBJ2-1; 7 nucleotides align to TRBD2. Per the germline V gene, CDR1 is MNHNY and CDR2 is SVGAGI (reference sequence). With V trimmed by 6 bases and J by 9 bases, 2 bases remained unmatched. The CDR3 sequence is 11 residues long. CDR3 nucleotides: TGTGCCAGCAGAACGGGAGGTGAGCAGTTCTTC. This translates into CASRTGGEQFF.

This clone showed up just a few times. The V call is TRBV18, the J call TRBJ2-3; possibly TRBD2 for D (5 bases). Trimming took off 1 base at V and 0 bases at J, with 11 bases between the two ends. CDR1 KGHSH and CDR2 LQKENI come from the germline V gene. This CDR3 comprises 16 residues. Written as DNA, the CDR3 is TGTGCCAGCTCACCACTCGGGAAGAGAAGCACAGATACGCAGTATTTT. This translates into CASSPLGKRSTDTQYF.

This clone was found a few times. V is TRBV4-1 and J is TRBJ2-6; 7 bases are shared with TRBD1. The CDR3 length is 16 residues. Germline CDR1 MGHRA, CDR2 YSYEKL. The trim removed 1 base at V and 2 bases at J, leaving 2 bases unmatched. The CDR3 region is CASSQGQGAGANVLTF. The CDR3 DNA follows: TGCGCCAGCAGCCAAGGTCAGGGGGCTGGGGCCAACGTCCTGACTTTC.

The V and J genes are TRBV28 and TRBJ2-5; possible D gene TRBD1, 5 bases. The J call may be incorrect, as the DNA end agrees better with TRBJ2-7. Germline values: CDR1 MDHEN, CDR2 SYDVKM. The CDR3 is 14 residues long. The CDR3: CASNPLGARYEQYF. The CDR3 DNA is TGTGCCAGCAATCCCCTTGGGGCGCGGTACGAGCAGTACTTC.

J is TRBJ1-2 and V is TRBV19; TRBD1 matches at 7 bases. This CDR3 comprises 14 residues. Germline V CDR1 and CDR2: LNHDA, SQIVND (reference sequence). Trimming at V came to 7 bases and at J to 6 bases, leaving 11 bases not matched to a gene. The CDR3 sequence is CASTSGRGYNGYTF. The CDR3 coding sequence is TGTGCCAGTACTTCTGGCAGGGGGTACAATGGCTACACCTTC.

The rearrangement uses TRBV30 and TRBJ2-2, with no clear D. V was shortened by 2 bases and J by 4 bases, with 8 bases between the two germline ends. Germline assignment: CDR1 GTSNPN and CDR2 SVGIG (reference sequence). This CDR3 has 13 residues. The CDR3 DNA sequence: TGTGCCTGGAGTTTCGGTTCCACCGGGGAGCTGTTTTTT. Translated, it gives CAWSFGSTGELFF.

This clone was found a few times. The chain is built from TRBV7-3 and TRBJ1-2; no definite D call. Trimming shortened V by 5 bases and J by 10 bases, and 11 bases separated the two germline ends. The CDR3 consists of 11 residues. Germline V gene sequence: CDR1 SGHTA, CDR2 FQGTGA. CDR3 nucleotide sequence: TGTGCCAGCAGCCCCAACAGAGACTACACCTTC. Protein: CASSPNRDYTF.

V and J are TRBV30 and TRBJ1-6; no clear D gene. The V and J ends lost 5 bases and 8 bases respectively, with 19 bases between them. The CDR3 totals 15 residues. Germline values: CDR1 GTSNPN, CDR2 SVGIG (reference sequence). The CDR3 sequence: CAWSLPGLGDSPLHF. CDR3 in DNA: TGTGCCTGGTCTCTCCCGGGCCTGGGAGATTCACCCCTCCACTTT.

The chain's CDR3 is CASSVRDRGPYEQYF. The DNA for the CDR3 is TGTGCCAGCAGTGTCCGGGACAGGGGGCCGTACGAGCAGTACTTC. V and J are TRBV6-1 and TRBJ2-7; 12 bases are a match to TRBD1. This CDR3 has 15 residues. The germline gives CDR1 MNHNS, CDR2 SASEGT. After removal of 4 bases from V and 4 bases from J, the junction contained 5 bases not matched to a gene.